This TCR beta chain was observed in a study of T cells in Graves' hyperthyroidism and ophthalmopathy. Study in general: Peripheral blood was secured at the point of initial diagnosis, before any treatment. Study-wide points: A model of 13 V-J pairs discriminated ophthalmopathy from stable hyperthyroidism. Most thyroid clonotypes expanded above 0.001 appeared in blood too.

At least ten counts were recorded for this clonotype. What it binds is unknown. J gave up 6 bases and V 6 bases, and 16 bases lay outside the gene matches. This CDR3 has 16 amino acids. CDR1 is DFQATT and CDR2 is SNEGSKA in the germline V gene (reference sequence). From RNA transcripts, TCR beta CDR3 regions were amplified. The HTBI set primed first-round TCR CDR3 RT-PCR. MiXCR, run by TCRdb on the multiplex PCR reads, gives a single entry per CDR3 protein. The table includes roughly 570,000 distinct CDR3 sequences, 15% to 19% detected once. The TCR originated in a woman in her 30s with Graves' hyperthyroidism. V gene TRBV20-1 combines with J gene TRBJ2-3, with TRBD2 matching over 9 bases. Sequencing used blood. The CDR3 sequence is CSAQGSSGVPGDTQYF. CDR3 in DNA: TGCAGTGCCCAGGGGTCTAGCGGGGTCCCTGGGGATACGCAGTATTTT.